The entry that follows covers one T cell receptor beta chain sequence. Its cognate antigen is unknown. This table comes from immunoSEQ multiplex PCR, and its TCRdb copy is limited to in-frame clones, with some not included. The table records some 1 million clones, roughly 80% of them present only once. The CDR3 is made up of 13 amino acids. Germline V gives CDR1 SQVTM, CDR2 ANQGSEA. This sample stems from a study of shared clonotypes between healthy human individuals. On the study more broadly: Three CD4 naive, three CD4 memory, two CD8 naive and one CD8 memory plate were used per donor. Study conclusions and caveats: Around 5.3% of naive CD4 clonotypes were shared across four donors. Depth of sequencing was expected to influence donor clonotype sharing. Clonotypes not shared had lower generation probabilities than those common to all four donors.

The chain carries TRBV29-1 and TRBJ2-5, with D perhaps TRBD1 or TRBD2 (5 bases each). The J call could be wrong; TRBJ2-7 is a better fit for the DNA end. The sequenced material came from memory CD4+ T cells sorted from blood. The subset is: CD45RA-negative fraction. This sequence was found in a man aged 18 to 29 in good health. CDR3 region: CSVEGDGSYEQYF. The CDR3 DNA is TGCAGCGTTGAGGGGGACGGTTCCTACGAGCAGTACTTC.